These T cell receptor beta chains were read from a single sample in a study of blood T cell repertoires in COVID-19. Measured with immunoSEQ multiplex PCR; TCRdb has only the in-frame clones, and not every one. The sample lists approximately 210,000 clones; approximately 77% were seen once. What was sequenced was peripheral blood. All receptors derive from a woman older than 75 with acute or convalescent COVID-19. Each CDR3 is given with its conserved first and last residue. The D gene is left open where the match is weak. Clone sizes are given selectively: once, few, many, or a class where the clone is expanded.

-,-,TRBJ1-1,TRBV3-1/TRBV3-2,CASSQVGGTTEAFF,TGTGCCAGCAGCCAAGTGGGCGGGACCACTGAAGCTTTCTTT
-,-,TRBJ1-2,TRBV28,CASTTQGSGYTF,TGTGCCAGCACTACCCAGGGCAGTGGCTACACCTTC
-,TRBD2,TRBJ2-3,TRBV24-1,CATSDGGFTDTQYF,TGTGCCACCAGTGACGGGGGGTTCACAGATACGCAGTATTTT
-,-,TRBJ2-4,TRBV19,CASAGLAKNIQYF,TGTGCCAGTGCAGGGCTAGCCAAAAACATTCAGTACTTC
once,-,TRBJ1-3,TRBV3-1/TRBV3-2,CASSQDAGGGNTIYF,TGTGCCAGCAGCCAAGATGCCGGGGGAGGAAACACCATATATTTT
medium-sized,-,TRBJ2-3,TRBV5-1,CASSLTGSTDTQYF,TGCGCCAGCAGCTTGACAGGGAGCACAGATACGCAGTATTTT
-,TRBD1,TRBJ2-3,TRBV11-2,CASSPNRQGRTDTQYF,TGTGCCAGCAGCCCAAATAGACAGGGAAGGACAGATACGCAGTATTTT
once,-,TRBJ1-1,TRBV19,CASSLGVFEAFF,TGTGCCAGTAGTCTCGGGGTCTTTGAAGCTTTCTTT
-,TRBD2,TRBJ2-1,TRBV27,CASSPRLAGGPSSYNEQFF,TGTGCCAGCAGTCCCCGACTAGCGGGGGGTCCTAGCTCCTACAATGAGCAGTTCTTC
-,-,TRBJ1-2,TRBV6-5,CASSRGVGGYTF,TGTGCCAGCAGTCGGGGGGTCGGTGGCTACACCTTC
-,-,TRBJ2-7,TRBV7-2,CASSSSGSRPYEQYF,TGTGCCAGCAGCTCCTCCGGGAGCCGGCCCTACGAGCAGTACTTC
-,TRBD1,TRBJ2-1,TRBV20-1,CSASKGQGGKQFF,TGCAGTGCTAGTAAGGGACAGGGCGGAAAGCAGTTCTTC
-,-,TRBJ2-2,TRBV19,CASRTTSPGAGELFF,TGTGCCAGTAGGACGACTAGCCCAGGGGCCGGGGAGCTGTTTTTT
-,-,TRBJ2-5,TRBV6-5,CASSYSYSEAQYF,TGTGCCAGCAGTTACTCCTATTCCGAGGCCCAGTACTTC
-,TRBD2,TRBJ2-3,TRBV6-5,CASSPGTSGTQYF,TGTGCCAGCAGTCCTGGGACTAGCGGTACGCAGTATTTT
-,TRBD1,TRBJ1-2,TRBV9,CASSDRQGADDGYTF,TGTGCCAGCAGCGACCGACAGGGGGCGGATGATGGCTACACCTTC
-,-,TRBJ1-1,TRBV7-8,CASSLLGGQNTEAFF,TGTGCCAGCAGCCTTCTGGGGGGGCAGAACACTGAAGCTTTCTTT
once,-,TRBJ2-2,TRBV9,CASSVSLGLGGELFF,TGTGCCAGCAGCGTGTCCCTCGGCCTCGGGGGGGAGCTGTTTTTT
-,TRBD1,TRBJ2-7,TRBV10-3,CAISESLMGQTTYEQYF,TGTGCCATCAGTGAGTCTCTAATGGGACAGACAACTTACGAGCAGTACTTC
-,-,TRBJ1-3,TRBV3-1/TRBV3-2,CASSQDMGRANTIYF,TGTGCCAGCAGCCAAGATATGGGCAGGGCCAACACCATATATTTT
few,-,TRBJ2-1,TRBV2,CASIDRNTYNEQFF,TGTGCCAGCATCGACAGGAATACTTACAATGAGCAGTTCTTC
once,-,TRBJ2-5,TRBV7-8,CASSLGASGETQYF,TGTGCCAGCAGCTTAGGGGCGTCCGGCGAGACCCAGTACTTC
-,TRBD1,TRBJ2-1,TRBV7-2,CASSLVTGADEQFF,TGTGCCAGCAGCTTAGTAACAGGGGCGGATGAGCAGTTCTTC
-,-,TRBJ2-3,TRBV19,CASSIAVRGGDTQYF,TGTGCCAGTAGTATAGCAGTGCGGGGCGGGGATACGCAGTATTTT